This TCR beta chain was documented in a study of blood T cell repertoires in COVID-19. As for the study in general: From T cells, B-cell-depleted T cells, or PBMCs came the material, which was cDNA or gDNA.

The table lists this clone with a count of one. Individuals drawn from around 25 US areas were about 18 to 95 years old. Method: immunoSEQ multiplex PCR; TCRdb's copy keeps in-frame clones and lacks some. The data hold about 230,000 clones, with 70% to 90% observed a single time. The sample was PBMCs or T cells enriched from blood (not recorded which). The receptor was isolated from a woman between 40 and 55 years old with acute COVID-19.

CDR3 DNA: TGCGCCAGCAGCCAAGATTCCAGCGGGGGCCGCTACGAGCAGTACTTC. The encoded protein is CASSQDSSGGRYEQYF. V and J are TRBV4-3 and TRBJ2-7, with TRBD2 identical over 8 bases. The CDR3 is 16 residues long. Germline assignment: CDR1 LGHNA and CDR2 YSLEER. The trim removed 0 bases at V and 3 bases at J, leaving 7 bases unmatched.